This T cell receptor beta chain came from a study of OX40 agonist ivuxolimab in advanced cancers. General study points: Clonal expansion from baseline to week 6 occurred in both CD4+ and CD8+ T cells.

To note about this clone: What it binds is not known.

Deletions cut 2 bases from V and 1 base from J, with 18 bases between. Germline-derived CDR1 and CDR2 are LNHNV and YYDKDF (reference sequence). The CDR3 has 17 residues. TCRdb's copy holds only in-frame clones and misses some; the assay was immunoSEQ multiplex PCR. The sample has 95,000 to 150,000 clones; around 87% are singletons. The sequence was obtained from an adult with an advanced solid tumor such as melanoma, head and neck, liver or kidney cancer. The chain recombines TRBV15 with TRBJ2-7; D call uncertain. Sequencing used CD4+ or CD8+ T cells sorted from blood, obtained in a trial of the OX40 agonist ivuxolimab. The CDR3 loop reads CATSRTDVPWRSYEQYF. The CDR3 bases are TGTGCCACCAGCAGAACAGACGTTCCGTGGCGATCCTACGAGCAGTACTTC. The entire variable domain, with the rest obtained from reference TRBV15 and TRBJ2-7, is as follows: DAMVIQNPRYQVTQFGKPVTLSCSQTLNHNVMYWYQQKSSQAPKLLFHYYDKDFNNEADTPDNFQSRRPNTSFCFLDIRSPGLGDTAMYLCATSRTDVPWRSYEQYFGPGTRLTVT.